The clone carrying this T cell receptor (beta chain) was seen once. The V and J ends lost 6 bases and 4 bases, in that order; junction bases with no gene match: 4. Germline assignment: CDR1 MRHNA and CDR2 SNTAGT. This CDR3 region has 14 residues. The data were produced by immunoSEQ multiplex PCR, yet TCRdb's version contains in-frame clones alone and is incomplete. The table has about 81,000 clones, about 84% seen once. This sample was included in a study of neoadjuvant anti-PD-1 for oral cavity cancer. The starting material was PBMCs, obtained before nivolumab (anti-PD-1) treatment. The genes are TRBV6-4 and TRBJ2-3, with 10 bases lining up with TRBD1. The receptor was derived from a person aged 35-80 years with oral cavity squamous cell carcinoma. CDR3 region: CASSRDRGPDTQYF. DNA for the CDR3: TGTGCCAGCAGCCGGGACAGGGGCCCAGATACGCAGTATTTT.